This T cell receptor (beta chain) was identified in a study of blood T cell repertoires in COVID-19. This clone has only a few counts. In the authors' workflow: Counts of nucleated cells, estimated from reference gene primer amplification, were obtained. TCRdb's table, derived via immunoSEQ multiplex PCR, lists solely in-frame clones and lacks some. The D gene and trimming were derived from the DNA, and the V and J assignments and clone size from that table. The repertoire holds about 220,000 clones, with more than 75% as singletons. Looked up from germline, CDR1 is KGHSH and CDR2 is LQKENI. This CDR3 is built from 16 residues. V was shortened by 8 bases and J by 4 bases, with 22 bases between the two germline ends.

The rearrangement uses TRBV18 and TRBJ2-3, with D perhaps matching TRBD2 (6 bases). This clonotype originated in a woman aged 70-85 years with COVID-19, enrolled during active disease. Sequenced sample: peripheral blood. The CDR3 protein is CASTPLGTGAPDTQYF. The CDR3 bases are TGTGCCAGCACCCCCTTGGGAACGGGAGCCCCAGATACGCAGTATTTT.